Listed below are T cell receptor beta chains from one sample, sequenced in a study of blood T cell repertoires in COVID-19. Profiling relied on immunoSEQ multiplex PCR, and the TCRdb table lists in-frame clones only, not all of them. The sample includes fewer than 500,000 clones, about 80% of them seen just once. The sample was peripheral blood. Source of these receptors: a human donor with acute or convalescent COVID-19. The donor label of this sample is uncertain. Both conserved end residues are trimmed from each CDR3. Each record gives: V gene, CDR3 protein.

>TRBV29-1
SVKTGGTGELF
>TRBV19
ASSIYRNSNQPQH
>TRBV5-4
ASSLLSGGIPQETQY
>TRBV5-6
ASSRLDSVNSPLH
>TRBV5-1
ASSSGYNEQF
>TRBV2
ASSKAGGTGELF
>TRBV5-4
ASSLGQAGNTIY
>TRBV30
AWSPEDRFGNTIY
>TRBV5-1
ASTSVSPNEQF
>TRBV28
ASSSRQPQH
>TRBV10-3
AISGTNNEKLF
>TRBV2
ASSLAGPSGTDTQY
>TRBV7-2
ASSFNGQWSSYEQY
>TRBV19
ASSSGQGVSNTEAF
>TRBV7-8
ASSPKLLGYT
>TRBV5-1
ASSLTPSGRASNEQF
>TRBV5-1
ASSLGALAGAYNEQF
>TRBV30
AWSRTGVPGNTIY
>TRBV2
ASRENREVEAF
>TRBV9
ASSVFAGVFASGANVLT
>TRBV7-2
ASSRTGGNYGYT
>TRBV6-4
ATSEGSGNTIY
>TRBV28
ASSPRTGISTEY
>TRBV29-1
SVGTSGSYEQY
>TRBV9
ASSVDPTADYGYT
>TRBV5-5
ASSLEGLAGGPGDEQF
>TRBV18
ASSPKVQGAISTDTQY
>TRBV6-5
ASSSTGVGGNTIY
>TRBV2
ASKSGTSISEQY
>TRBV4-1
ASSQAMGTAYYGYT
>TRBV28
ASTRVYTGELF
>TRBV29-1
SVETGQGIRGTGELF
>TRBV7-9
ASQGDTEAF
>TRBV18
ASSPDSYNSPLH
>TRBV18
ASSSVAGESYNEQF
>TRBV5-1
ATAVTENTEAF
>TRBV20-1
SASGAGAFLGFDEQF
>TRBV4-1
ASSHAPGQSNSPLH
>TRBV27
ASSLRRAGYNEQF
>TRBV5-1
ASSRQGRDYGYT
>TRBV7-9
ASSLAGQPNTEAF
>TRBV3-1/TRBV3-2
ASSQAGSYNSPLH
>TRBV5-8
ASSLVGTGVDEQF
>TRBV28
ASSLGGGRQPQH
>TRBV30
ALTGDGEKLF
>TRBV3-1/TRBV3-2
ASSYSYEQY
>TRBV5-1
ASSLAGAFYEQY
>TRBV5-1
ASRRTSSYNEQF